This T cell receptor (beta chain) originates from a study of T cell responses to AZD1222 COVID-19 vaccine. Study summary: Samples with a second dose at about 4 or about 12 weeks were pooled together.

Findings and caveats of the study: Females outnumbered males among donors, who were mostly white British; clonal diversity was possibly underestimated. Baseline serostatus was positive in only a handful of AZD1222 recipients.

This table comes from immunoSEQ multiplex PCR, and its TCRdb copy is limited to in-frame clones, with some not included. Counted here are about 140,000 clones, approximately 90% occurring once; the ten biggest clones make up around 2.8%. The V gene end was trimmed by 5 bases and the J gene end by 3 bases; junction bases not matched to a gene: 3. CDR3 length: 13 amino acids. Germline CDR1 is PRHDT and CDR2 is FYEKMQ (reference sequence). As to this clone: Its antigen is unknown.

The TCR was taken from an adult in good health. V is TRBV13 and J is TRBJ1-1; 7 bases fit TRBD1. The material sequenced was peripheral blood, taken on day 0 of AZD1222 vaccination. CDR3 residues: CASSDRVDTEAFF. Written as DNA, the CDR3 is TGTGCCAGCAGCGACAGGGTAGACACTGAAGCTTTCTTT.